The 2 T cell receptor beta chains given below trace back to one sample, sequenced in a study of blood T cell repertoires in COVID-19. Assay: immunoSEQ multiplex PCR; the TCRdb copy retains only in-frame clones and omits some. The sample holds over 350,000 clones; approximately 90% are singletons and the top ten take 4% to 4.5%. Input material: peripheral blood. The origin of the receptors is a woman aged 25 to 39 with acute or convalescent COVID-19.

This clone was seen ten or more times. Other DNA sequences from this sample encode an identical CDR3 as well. CDR3 sequence reads: CASSLGRFSYNSPLHF. As DNA, the CDR3 is TGTGCCAGCAGTTTGGGCAGATTCTCCTATAATTCACCCCTCCACTTT. The chain recombines TRBV27 with TRBJ1-6; the D is unclear. In germline, CDR1 is MNHEY, CDR2 SMNVEV (reference sequence). This CDR3 region has 16 residues. With 3 bases removed from V and 0 bases from J, the gap between germline ends came to 9 bases.

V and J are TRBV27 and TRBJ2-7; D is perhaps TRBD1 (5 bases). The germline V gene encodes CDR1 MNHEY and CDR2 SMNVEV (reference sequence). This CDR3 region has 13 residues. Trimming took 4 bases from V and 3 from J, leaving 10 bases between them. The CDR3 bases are TGTGCCAGCAGTTCCGGACACTACTACGAGCAGTACTTC. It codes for CASSSGHYYEQYF.